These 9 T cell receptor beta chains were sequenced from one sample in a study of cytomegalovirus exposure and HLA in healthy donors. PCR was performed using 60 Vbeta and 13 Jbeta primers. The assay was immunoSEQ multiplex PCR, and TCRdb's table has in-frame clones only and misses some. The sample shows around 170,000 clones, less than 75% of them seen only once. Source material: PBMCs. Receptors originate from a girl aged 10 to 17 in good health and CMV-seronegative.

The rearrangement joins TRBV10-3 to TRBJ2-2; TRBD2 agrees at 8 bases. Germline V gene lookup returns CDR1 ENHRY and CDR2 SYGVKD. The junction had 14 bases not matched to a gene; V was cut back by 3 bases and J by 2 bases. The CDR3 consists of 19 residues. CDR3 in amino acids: CAISDWVAGKIQNTGELFF. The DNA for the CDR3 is TGTGCCATCAGTGACTGGGTAGCGGGGAAAATACAAAACACCGGGGAGCTGTTTTTT.

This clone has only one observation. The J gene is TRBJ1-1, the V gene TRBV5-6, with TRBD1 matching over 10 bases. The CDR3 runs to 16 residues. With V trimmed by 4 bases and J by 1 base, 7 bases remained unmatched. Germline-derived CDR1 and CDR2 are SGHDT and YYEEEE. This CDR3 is CASSATGGGSNTEAFF. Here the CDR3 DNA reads TGTGCCAGCAGCGCGACAGGGGGCGGGTCGAACACTGAAGCTTTCTTT.

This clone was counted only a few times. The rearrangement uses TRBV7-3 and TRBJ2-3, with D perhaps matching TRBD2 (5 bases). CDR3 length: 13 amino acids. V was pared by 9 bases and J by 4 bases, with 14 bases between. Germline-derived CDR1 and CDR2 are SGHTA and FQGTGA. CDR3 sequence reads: CASARGYSDTQYF. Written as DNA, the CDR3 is TGTGCCAGTGCTCGCGGGTACTCAGATACGCAGTATTTT.

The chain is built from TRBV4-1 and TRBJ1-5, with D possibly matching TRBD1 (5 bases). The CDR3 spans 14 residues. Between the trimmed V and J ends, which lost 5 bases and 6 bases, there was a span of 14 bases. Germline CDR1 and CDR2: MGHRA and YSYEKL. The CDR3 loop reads CASSEGQGGQPQHF. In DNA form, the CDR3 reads TGCGCCAGCAGCGAAGGGCAGGGCGGTCAGCCCCAGCATTTT.

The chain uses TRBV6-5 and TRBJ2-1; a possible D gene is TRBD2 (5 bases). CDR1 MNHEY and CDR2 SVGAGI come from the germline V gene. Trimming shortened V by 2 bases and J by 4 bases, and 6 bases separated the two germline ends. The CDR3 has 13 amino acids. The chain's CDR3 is CASSYGLYNEQFF. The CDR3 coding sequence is TGTGCCAGCAGTTACGGACTTTACAATGAGCAGTTCTTC.

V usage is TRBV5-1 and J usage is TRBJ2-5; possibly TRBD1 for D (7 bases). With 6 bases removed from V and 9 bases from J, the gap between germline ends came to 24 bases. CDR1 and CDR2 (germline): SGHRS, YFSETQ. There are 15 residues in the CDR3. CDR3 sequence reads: CASTPSAQGRQAQYF. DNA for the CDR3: TGCGCCAGCACCCCTTCCGCACAGGGGAGGCAGGCCCAGTACTTC.

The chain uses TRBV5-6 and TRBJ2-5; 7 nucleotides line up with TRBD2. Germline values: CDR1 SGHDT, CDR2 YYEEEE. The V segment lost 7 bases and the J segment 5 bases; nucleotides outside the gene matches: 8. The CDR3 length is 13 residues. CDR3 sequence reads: CASDSTAGETQYF. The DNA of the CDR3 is TGTGCCAGCGACTCTACAGCGGGGGAGACCCAGTACTTC.

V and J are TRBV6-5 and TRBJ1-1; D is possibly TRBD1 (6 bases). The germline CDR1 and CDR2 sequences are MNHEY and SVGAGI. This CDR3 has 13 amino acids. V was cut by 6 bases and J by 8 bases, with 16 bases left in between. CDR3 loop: CASRSGGRNEAFF. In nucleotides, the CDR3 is TGTGCCAGCAGGTCGGGGGGCCGGAACGAAGCTTTCTTT.

The CDR3 loop is CASSPSGTGFNEQFF. CDR3 coding DNA: TGTGCCAGCAGCCCTTCCGGGACAGGGTTCAATGAGCAGTTCTTC. This sequence joins TRBV7-2 and TRBJ2-1; 9 positions match TRBD1. The junction had 8 bases not matched to a gene; V was cut back by 5 bases and J by 6 bases. CDR3 size: 15 residues. Germline assignment: CDR1 SGHTA and CDR2 FQGNSA.